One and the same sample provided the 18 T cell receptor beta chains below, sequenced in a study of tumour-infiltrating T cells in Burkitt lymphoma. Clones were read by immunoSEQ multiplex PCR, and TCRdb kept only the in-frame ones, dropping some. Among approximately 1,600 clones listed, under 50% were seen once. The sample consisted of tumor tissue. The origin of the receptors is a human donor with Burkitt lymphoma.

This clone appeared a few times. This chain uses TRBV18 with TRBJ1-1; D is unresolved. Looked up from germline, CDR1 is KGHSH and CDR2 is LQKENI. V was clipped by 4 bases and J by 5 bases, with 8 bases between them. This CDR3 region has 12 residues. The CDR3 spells CASSQGMTEAFF. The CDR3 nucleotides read TGTGCCAGCTCACAGGGAATGACTGAAGCTTTCTTT.

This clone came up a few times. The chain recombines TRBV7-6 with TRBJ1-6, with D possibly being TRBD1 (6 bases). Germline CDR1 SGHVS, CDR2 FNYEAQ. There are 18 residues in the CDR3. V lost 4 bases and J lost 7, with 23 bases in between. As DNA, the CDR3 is TGTGCCAGCAGCTCAACCTTAAGACAGGATCGAAGGAATTCACCCCTCCACTTT. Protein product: CASSSTLRQDRRNSPLHF.

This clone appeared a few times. This CDR3 reads CASSILGSGANVLTF. CDR3 DNA sequence: TGTGCCAGTAGTATCTTGGGCTCTGGGGCCAACGTCCTGACTTTC. The V call is TRBV19, the J call TRBJ2-6; D ambiguous. Germline V gene lookup returns CDR1 LNHDA and CDR2 SQIVND (reference sequence). V was shortened by 3 bases and J by 0 bases, with 6 bases between the two germline ends. There are 15 residues in the CDR3.

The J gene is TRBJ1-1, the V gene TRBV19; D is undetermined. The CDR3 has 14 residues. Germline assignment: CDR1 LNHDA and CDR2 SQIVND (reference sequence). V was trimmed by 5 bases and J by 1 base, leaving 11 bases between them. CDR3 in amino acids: CASSGFSGNTEAFF. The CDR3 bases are TGTGCCAGTAGTGGGTTCTCGGGGAACACTGAAGCTTTCTTT. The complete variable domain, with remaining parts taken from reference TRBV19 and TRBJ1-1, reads DGGITQSPKYLFRKEGQNVTLSCEQNLNHDAMYWYRQDPGQGLRLIYYSQIVNDFQKGDIAEGYSVSREKKESFPLTVTSAQKNPTAFYLCASSGFSGNTEAFFGQGTRLTVV.

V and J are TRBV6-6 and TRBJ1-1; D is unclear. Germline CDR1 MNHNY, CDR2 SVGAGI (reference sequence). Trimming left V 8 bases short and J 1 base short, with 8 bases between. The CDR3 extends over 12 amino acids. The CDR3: CASGVRNTEAFF. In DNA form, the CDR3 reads TGTGCCAGCGGAGTAAGGAACACTGAAGCTTTCTTT.

For the CDR3, the DNA is TGTGCCAGCAGCCTAGTATTGGGCAGAGAGCAGTTCTTC. This translates into CASSLVLGREQFF. The chain uses TRBV4-2 and TRBJ2-1, with D uncertain. CDR1 and CDR2 (germline): LGHNA, YNFKEQ. This CDR3 region has 13 residues. V shed 4 bases and J shed 10 bases, with 14 bases lying between them.

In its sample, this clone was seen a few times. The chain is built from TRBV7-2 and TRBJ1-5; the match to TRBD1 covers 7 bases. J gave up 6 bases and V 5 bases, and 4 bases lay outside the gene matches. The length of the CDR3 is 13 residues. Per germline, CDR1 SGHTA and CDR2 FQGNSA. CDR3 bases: TGTGCCAGCAGCCCCAGGGGGAGTCAGCCCCAGCATTTT. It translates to CASSPRGSQPQHF.

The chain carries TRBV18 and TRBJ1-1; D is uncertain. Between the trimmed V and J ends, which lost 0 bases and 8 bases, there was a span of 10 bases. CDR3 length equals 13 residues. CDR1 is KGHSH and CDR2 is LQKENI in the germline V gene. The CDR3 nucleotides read TGTGCCAGCTCACCACCAAGTCTGGGGGAAGCTTTCTTT. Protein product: CASSPPSLGEAFF.

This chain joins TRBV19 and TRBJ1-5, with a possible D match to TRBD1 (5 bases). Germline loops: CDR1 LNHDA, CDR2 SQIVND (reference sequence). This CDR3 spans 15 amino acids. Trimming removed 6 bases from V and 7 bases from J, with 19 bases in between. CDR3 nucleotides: TGTGCCAGTAGCGGTTCGGAGGGGACGGTCCAGCCCCAGCATTTT. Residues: CASSGSEGTVQPQHF.

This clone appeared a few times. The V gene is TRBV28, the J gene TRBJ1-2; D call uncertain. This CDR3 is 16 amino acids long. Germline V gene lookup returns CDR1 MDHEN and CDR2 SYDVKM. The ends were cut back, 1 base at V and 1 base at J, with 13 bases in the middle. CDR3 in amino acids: CASSLYLGRNNYGYTF. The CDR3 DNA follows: TGTGCCAGCAGTTTATATCTCGGACGGAATAACTATGGCTACACCTTC.

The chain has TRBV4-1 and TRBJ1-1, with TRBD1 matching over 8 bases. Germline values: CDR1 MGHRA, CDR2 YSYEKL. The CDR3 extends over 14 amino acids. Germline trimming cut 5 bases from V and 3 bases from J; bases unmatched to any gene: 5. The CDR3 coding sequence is TGCGCCAGCAGCTACAGGGGGGGAGACACTGAAGCTTTCTTT. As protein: CASSYRGGDTEAFF.

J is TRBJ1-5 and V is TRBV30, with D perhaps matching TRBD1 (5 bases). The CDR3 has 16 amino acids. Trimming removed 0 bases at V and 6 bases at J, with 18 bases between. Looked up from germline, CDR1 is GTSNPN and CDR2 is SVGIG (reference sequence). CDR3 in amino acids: CAWSVRGTPAAQPQHF. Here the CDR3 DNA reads TGTGCCTGGAGTGTACGAGGGACCCCGGCCGCTCAGCCCCAGCATTTT.

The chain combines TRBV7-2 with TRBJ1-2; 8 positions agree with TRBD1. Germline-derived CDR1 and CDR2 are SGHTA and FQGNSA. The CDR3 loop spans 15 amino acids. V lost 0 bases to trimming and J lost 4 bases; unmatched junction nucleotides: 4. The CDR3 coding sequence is TGTGCCAGCAGCTTAGCGGACAGGGTCCTCTATGGCTACACCTTC. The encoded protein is CASSLADRVLYGYTF.

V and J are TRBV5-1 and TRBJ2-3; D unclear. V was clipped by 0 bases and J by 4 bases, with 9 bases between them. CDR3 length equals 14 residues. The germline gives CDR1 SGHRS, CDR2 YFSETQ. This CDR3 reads CASSLVSDADTQYF. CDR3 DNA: TGCGCCAGCAGCTTGGTTTCGGACGCAGATACGCAGTATTTT.

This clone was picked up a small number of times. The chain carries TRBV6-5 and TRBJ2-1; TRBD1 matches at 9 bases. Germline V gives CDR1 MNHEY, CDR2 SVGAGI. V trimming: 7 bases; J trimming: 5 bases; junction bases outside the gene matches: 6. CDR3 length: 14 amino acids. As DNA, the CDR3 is TGTGCCAGCACACAGGGGGCTGTTCACAATGAGCAGTTCTTC. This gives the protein CASTQGAVHNEQFF.

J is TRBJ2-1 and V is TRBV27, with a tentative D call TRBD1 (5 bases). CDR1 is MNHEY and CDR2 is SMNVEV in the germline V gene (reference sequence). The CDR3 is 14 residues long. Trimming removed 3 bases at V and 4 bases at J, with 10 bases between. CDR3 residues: CASSLIPGYNEQFF. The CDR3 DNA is TGTGCCAGCAGTTTGATTCCAGGGTACAATGAGCAGTTCTTC.

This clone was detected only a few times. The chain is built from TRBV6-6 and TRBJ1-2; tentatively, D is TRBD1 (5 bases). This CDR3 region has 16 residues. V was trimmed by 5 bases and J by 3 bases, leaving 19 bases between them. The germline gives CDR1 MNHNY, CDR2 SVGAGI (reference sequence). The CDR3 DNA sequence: TGTGCCAGCAGTCAGTCCTTGGGGGAGGCCGACTATGGCTACACCTTC. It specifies CASSQSLGEADYGYTF.

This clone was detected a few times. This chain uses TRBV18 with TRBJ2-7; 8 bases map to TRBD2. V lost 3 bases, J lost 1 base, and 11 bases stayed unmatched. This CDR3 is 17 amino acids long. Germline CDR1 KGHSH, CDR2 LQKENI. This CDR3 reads CASSPLGGGPESYEQYF. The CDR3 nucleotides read TGTGCCAGCTCACCGCTCGGGGGGGGGCCAGAATCCTACGAGCAGTACTTC.